This T cell receptor beta chain is from a study of molecular identifiers for immune sequencing clone quantification. The authors built bulk TCR libraries by previously described methods with listed TCR primers. TCRdb processed the PCR reads anew with MiXCR; each CDR3 protein has one entry. Of over 600,000 distinct CDR3 sequences in the sample, 15% to 20% were seen once. This clonotype was picked up many times. With 6 bases removed from V and 2 bases from J, the gap between germline ends came to 20 bases. The CDR3 covers 15 residues. Germline CDR1 DFQATT, CDR2 SNEGSKA (reference sequence). Sequencing was carried out using naive CD8+ T cells from blood, with Jurkat cell RNA spiked in. Subset reported: FACS-sorted CD8+CD4-CCR7+CD45RA+ naive T cells. This sequence joins TRBV20-1 and TRBJ2-7, with a tentative D call TRBD2 (6 bases). The source is a human donor in good health. Some libraries in this study had Jurkat cell RNA spiked in. The CDR3 protein is CSAGDSQEATYEQYF. In DNA form, the CDR3 reads TGCAGTGCGGGGGACTCTCAGGAAGCGACCTACGAGCAGTACTTC.